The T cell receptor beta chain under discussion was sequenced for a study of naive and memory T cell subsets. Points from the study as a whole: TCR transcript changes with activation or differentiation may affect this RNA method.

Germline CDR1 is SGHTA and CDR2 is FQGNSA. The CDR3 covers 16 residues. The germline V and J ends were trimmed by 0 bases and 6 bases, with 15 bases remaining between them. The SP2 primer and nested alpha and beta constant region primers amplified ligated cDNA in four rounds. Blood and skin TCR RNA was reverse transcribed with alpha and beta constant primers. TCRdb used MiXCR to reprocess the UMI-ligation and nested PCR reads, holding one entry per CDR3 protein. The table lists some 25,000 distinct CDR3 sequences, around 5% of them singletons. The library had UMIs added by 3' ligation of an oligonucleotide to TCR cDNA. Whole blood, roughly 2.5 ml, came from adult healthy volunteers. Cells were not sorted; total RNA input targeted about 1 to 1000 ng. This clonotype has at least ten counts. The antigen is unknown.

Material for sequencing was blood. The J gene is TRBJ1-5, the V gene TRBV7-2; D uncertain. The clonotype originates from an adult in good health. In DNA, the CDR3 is TGTGCCAGCAGCTTAGCTGCGACACGGGAGGGTCAGCCCCAGCATTTT. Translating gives CASSLAATREGQPQHF.